The clone carrying this T cell receptor beta chain appeared a single time. The assay was immunoSEQ multiplex PCR, and TCRdb's table has in-frame clones only and misses some. The sample lists hundreds of thousands of clones, less than 90% occurring once. The sample comes from a study of Ad26.COV2.S vaccination and SARS-CoV-2 variants. Regarding treatment: some 19 received Ad26.COV2.S at low or high dose, single or two shots; several received placebo; per-sample allocation not given. Day 63 after the first vaccine or placebo injection was the time point for sampling. Boston supplied an adult donor aged 18-55 years. The sequencing used peripheral blood, collected in a trial of Ad26.COV2.S vaccine versus placebo. This TCR came from a person between 18 and 65 years old who received the Ad26.COV2.S COVID-19 vaccine or a placebo.

The CDR3 DNA sequence: TGTGCCAGCAGCCCATTCTCTGGGGCCAACGTCCTGACTTTC. It codes for CASSPFSGANVLTF. V is TRBV7-3 and J is TRBJ2-6; unclear D gene. Germline V gives CDR1 SGHTA, CDR2 FQGTGA. The ends were cut back, 5 bases at V and 0 bases at J, with 5 bases in the middle. The CDR3 is 14 residues long.